The rows below give T cell receptor beta chains drawn from one sample of a study of CD8 T cells in ankylosing spondylitis. In TCRdb, the 5' RACE reads were re-called with MiXCR into one record per CDR3 protein. The repertoire consists of fewer than 500,000 distinct CDR3 sequences, with around 20% occurring once and the leading ten covering roughly a sixth. The sample consisted of blood, either unsorted or a sorted T cell fraction (not recorded which). The receptors derive from a male donor with ankylosing spondylitis. CDR3s include the opening cysteine and the closing phenylalanine or tryptophan. Fields, in order: CDR3 length, J gene, V gene, CDR3 protein.

15,TRBJ1-2,TRBV9,CASSPRTGWGYGYTF
14,TRBJ1-2,TRBV20-1,CSARDPTTNYGYTF
15,TRBJ2-7,TRBV3-1,CASSQGGSNPHEQYF
13,TRBJ2-7,TRBV20-1,CSAPRDRGYEQYF
15,TRBJ1-1,TRBV6-5,CASSYRGTANTEAFF
16,TRBJ2-1,TRBV28,CASSSPSGGKYNEQFF
14,TRBJ2-3,TRBV14,CASSLTLGADTQYF
17,TRBJ2-6,TRBV19,CASSIDRTASGANVLTF
15,TRBJ2-7,TRBV20-1,CSARDSSRSSYEQYF
18,TRBJ2-1,TRBV4-1,CASSLRYAGTGAYNEQFF
14,TRBJ1-1,TRBV20-1,CSARDAWEGSEAFF
14,TRBJ2-5,TRBV6-1,CASRGTGGVEAQYF
16,TRBJ2-7,TRBV5-1,CASSFGGRGPAYEQYF
13,TRBJ1-1,TRBV7-3,CASSLSTGSQAFF
16,TRBJ2-4,TRBV29-1,CSVEGLRTGRENIQYF
20,TRBJ2-3,TRBV28,CASSLGFRSRVAGASDTQYF
15,TRBJ2-7,TRBV18,CASSPAIAGLYEQYF
13,TRBJ1-2,TRBV20-1,CSASMAGEVGYTF
14,TRBJ2-1,TRBV19,CASSIAASGVEQFF
14,TRBJ2-3,TRBV7-2,CASSALGITDTQYF
13,TRBJ2-1,TRBV19,CASSIREINEQFF
13,TRBJ1-2,TRBV4-1,CASSQETVCGYTF
15,TRBJ2-7,TRBV7-2,CASSLEQATAYEQYF
15,TRBJ1-4,TRBV12-3/TRBV12-4,CASSRGGIWNEKLFF
17,TRBJ2-1,TRBV21-1,CASNHSGDDNSYNEQFF
16,TRBJ2-2,TRBV7-3,CASSTRTGANTGELFF
15,TRBJ2-2,TRBV5-1,CASSLAGRRVGELFF
12,TRBJ2-3,TRBV2,CASRSDTDTQYF
14,TRBJ1-1,TRBV7-3,CASRKQGQSTEAFF
14,TRBJ2-3,TRBV28,CASSPGRNTDTQYF
16,TRBJ1-5,TRBV19,CASSIGATVGNQPQHF
16,TRBJ2-7,TRBV5-5,CASSLAAGLDSYEQYF
15,TRBJ2-7,TRBV3-1,CASSQLPTGSYEQYF
15,TRBJ1-1,TRBV7-9,CASSFHGTGNTEAFF
14,TRBJ1-2,TRBV6-1,CASSRRGSLQGYTF
13,TRBJ2-1,TRBV10-3,CATGLAGVDEQFF
15,TRBJ2-1,TRBV3-1,CASSQDPAGYNEQFF
15,TRBJ2-1,TRBV5-1,CASSVSGGAFNEQFF
12,TRBJ1-5,TRBV25-1,CASRGQNQPQHF
14,TRBJ1-5,TRBV10-3,CAISQGFEDQPQHF
13,TRBJ2-1,TRBV4-3,CASSQGGRNEQFF
13,TRBJ2-7,TRBV20-1,CSASPDATYEQYF
13,TRBJ2-1,TRBV5-1,CASRPGQVYEQFF
14,TRBJ2-1,TRBV12-3/TRBV12-4,CASSLRDLNNEQFF
16,TRBJ2-7,TRBV5-1,CASSQRRNPGDYEQYF